The next 19 T cell receptor beta chains were all read from a single sample in a study of blood T cell repertoires in COVID-19. Measured with immunoSEQ multiplex PCR; TCRdb has only the in-frame clones, and not every one. The table shows roughly 500,000 clones, with 75% to 90% occurring only once. The specimen sequenced was peripheral blood. These receptor sequences come from a man aged 18 to 35 with COVID-19, enrolled during active disease.

The chain links TRBV11-2 to TRBJ1-3; 7 bases are a match to TRBD1. Germline lookup yields CDR1 SGHAT and CDR2 FQNNGV. The V gene end was trimmed by 3 bases and the J gene end by 8 bases; junction bases not matched to a gene: 7. The CDR3 contains 14 residues. The DNA for the CDR3 is TGTGCCAGCAGCTTGTTCACAGGGGACGACACCATATATTTT. Translated: CASSLFTGDDTIYF.

The rearrangement uses TRBV11-2 and TRBJ2-3; 7 bases align to TRBD2. The CDR3 loop spans 16 amino acids. V shed 1 base, J shed 6 bases, and the junction held 10 bases outside the gene matches. Per the germline V gene, CDR1 is SGHAT and CDR2 is FQNNGV. CDR3 DNA: TGTGCCAGCAGCTTAGGACTAGCCTTAGCAGGGGATACGCAGTATTTT. Protein: CASSLGLALAGDTQYF.

The chain employs TRBV27 and TRBJ1-1; D remains unclear. Germline-derived CDR1 and CDR2 are MNHEY and SMNVEV (reference sequence). V lost 3 bases and J lost 1, with 9 bases in between. The CDR3 length is 14 residues. DNA for the CDR3: TGTGCCAGCAGTTTCAAGCTTGAGAACACTGAAGCTTTCTTT. Protein: CASSFKLENTEAFF.

V gene TRBV5-1 combines with J gene TRBJ1-4; the D is unclear. Germline CDR1 and CDR2: SGHRS and YFSETQ. The CDR3 is 15 amino acids. V lost 5 bases and J 0 bases, leaving 11 bases between the germline ends. CDR3 region: CASSERVATNEKLFF. Here the CDR3 DNA reads TGCGCCAGCAGTGAAAGAGTCGCAACTAATGAAAAACTGTTTTTT.

This chain joins TRBV6-1 and TRBJ2-7; no firm D call. Germline V gives CDR1 MNHNS, CDR2 SASEGT. This CDR3 is built from 15 residues. Trimming pared 0 bases from V and 5 bases from J, leaving 14 bases between. This CDR3 is CASSEAPGFSHEQYF. The CDR3 DNA reads as TGTGCCAGCAGTGAAGCCCCCGGGTTTAGTCACGAGCAGTACTTC.

The chain links TRBV7-9 to TRBJ2-2; 11 nucleotides line up with TRBD1. V lost 6 bases, J lost 7 bases, and 13 bases stayed unmatched. The length of the CDR3 is 17 residues. Germline CDR1 SEHNR, CDR2 FQNEAQ (reference sequence). The CDR3 loop is CASSFALGQGAIGELFF. The DNA of the CDR3 is TGTGCCAGCAGTTTCGCACTTGGACAGGGGGCAATCGGGGAGCTGTTTTTT.

The chain recombines TRBV6-5 with TRBJ2-1, with TRBD2 matching 11 bases. Germline lookup yields CDR1 MNHEY and CDR2 SVGAGI. The CDR3 covers 15 residues. V dropped 11 bases and J dropped 7; count of bases not matched to a gene: 13. As DNA, the CDR3 is TGTGCCGGACAAACCGGGACTAGCGGCTCGAATGAGCAGTTCTTC. It is translated as CAGQTGTSGSNEQFF.

This clone was observed a single time. This rearrangement joins TRBV7-2 to TRBJ2-7; tentative D call: TRBD1 (7 bases). V dropped 5 bases and J dropped 4 bases, with 18 bases sitting between them. This CDR3 spans 15 amino acids. Germline V gives CDR1 SGHTA, CDR2 FQGNSA. The CDR3 is CASSLRARGEYEQYF. CDR3 coding DNA: TGTGCCAGCAGCCTAAGGGCCAGGGGGGAGTACGAGCAGTACTTC.

This rearrangement joins TRBV15 to TRBJ2-2; no clear D. V was cut by 1 base and J by 8 bases, with 2 bases left in between. CDR1 and CDR2 from the germline V gene are LNHNV and YYDKDF (reference sequence). The CDR3 consists of 11 residues. The CDR3 coding sequence is TGTGCCACCAGCAGAGCGGGGGAGCTGTTTTTT. Its translation is CATSRAGELFF.

The genes are TRBV2 and TRBJ2-3, with 7 bases that match TRBD1. J gave up 2 bases and V 5 bases, and 4 bases lay outside the gene matches. The germline CDR1 and CDR2 sequences are SNHLY and FYNNEI. CDR3 length: 14 residues. The CDR3 nucleotides read TGTGCCAGCAGTTTGGGACAGACCACAGATACGCAGTATTTT. This sequence encodes CASSLGQTTDTQYF.

This clone occurred a few times. The V and J genes are TRBV27 and TRBJ1-2, with 7 bases lining up with TRBD1. V was clipped by 8 bases and J by 4 bases; unmatched bases: 7. In germline, CDR1 is MNHEY, CDR2 SMNVEV (reference sequence). The CDR3 sequence is 13 residues long. The CDR3 protein is CASGTANTYGYTF. CDR3 DNA: TGTGCCAGCGGGACAGCCAATACCTATGGCTACACCTTC.

The chain carries TRBV5-6 and TRBJ2-3; TRBD1 matches at 8 bases. Unmatched junction bases numbered 5, after V lost 4 bases and J lost 1 base. The CDR3 has 15 residues. Germline CDR1 and CDR2: SGHDT and YYEEEE. The CDR3 is CASSRTGSGTDTQYF. CDR3 sequence (DNA): TGTGCCAGCAGCAGGACAGGGTCTGGCACAGATACGCAGTATTTT.

This clone was seen once. The genes are TRBV3-1 (or the pseudogene TRBV3-2) and TRBJ1-6; D perhaps matches TRBD1 (5 bases). This CDR3 region has 16 residues. V shed 0 bases and J shed 5 bases, with 11 bases lying between them. CDR1 and CDR2 (germline): LGHDT, YNNKEL (reference sequence). The CDR3, as DNA: TGTGCCAGCAGCCAAGATGCAGGGTTCCATAATTCACCCCTCCACTTT. Its protein product is CASSQDAGFHNSPLHF.

The rearrangement uses TRBV30 and TRBJ1-1; D is unresolved. V was trimmed by 0 bases and J by 5 bases, leaving 10 bases between them. CDR3 length: 13 amino acids. Germline assignment: CDR1 GTSNPN and CDR2 SVGIG (reference sequence). The CDR3 bases are TGTGCCTGGAGTGTGAAGGGAGAAACTGAAGCTTTCTTT. It codes for CAWSVKGETEAFF.

This clone was counted many times. This chain connects TRBV2 to TRBJ1-2; D remains unclear. This CDR3 region has 14 residues. With 0 bases removed from V and 6 bases from J, the gap between germline ends came to 11 bases. CDR1 and CDR2 from the germline V gene are SNHLY and FYNNEI. This chain's CDR3 is CASSEAVLRDGYTF. The DNA of the CDR3 is TGTGCCAGCAGTGAAGCGGTATTGAGGGATGGCTACACCTTC.

V gene TRBV5-4 combines with J gene TRBJ1-1, with D hard to call. CDR1 is SGHNT and CDR2 is YYREEE in the germline V gene (reference sequence). V lost 3 bases, J lost 4 bases, and 16 bases lay in between. The CDR3 is made up of 15 amino acids. In nucleotides, the CDR3 is TGTGCCAGCAGCTCCATCGCGTTCCCAGGCACTGAAGCTTTCTTT. This translates into CASSSIAFPGTEAFF. Filled out from reference TRBV5-4 and TRBJ1-1, the complete variable domain reads ETGVTQSPTHLIKTRGQQVTLRCSSQSGHNTVSWYQQALGQGPQFIFQYYREEENGRGNFPPRFSGLQFPNYSSELNVNALELDDSALYLCASSSIAFPGTEAFFGQGTRLTVV.

This clone was counted between two and nine times. At the DNA level, this CDR3 is encoded by other sequences in the same sample as well. J is TRBJ2-7 and V is TRBV7-9, with TRBD2 matching over 7 bases. The germline gives CDR1 SEHNR, CDR2 FQNEAQ (reference sequence). J was trimmed by 2 bases and V by 2 bases; bases with no gene match: 3. The CDR3 is 14 amino acids. DNA of the CDR3: TGTGCCAGCAGCTTAAGCGGGACTACCTACGAGCAGTACTTC. Translated, it gives CASSLSGTTYEQYF.

The rearrangement joins TRBV7-2 to TRBJ2-1; the match to TRBD2 covers 15 bases. Germline V gene sequence: CDR1 SGHTA, CDR2 FQGNSA. The CDR3 runs to 18 residues. Trimming cost V 5 bases and J 4 bases; bases outside gene matches: 9. CDR3 sequence reads: CASSGGTSGRPLYNEQFF. The CDR3, as DNA: TGTGCCAGCAGCGGAGGGACTAGCGGGAGGCCCCTTTACAATGAGCAGTTCTTC. Filled out from reference TRBV7-2 and TRBJ2-1, the complete variable domain reads GAGVSQSPSNKVTEKGKDVELRCDPISGHTALYWYRQSLGQGLEFLIYFQGNSAPDKSGLPSDRFSAERTGGSVSTLTIQRTQQEDSAVYLCASSGGTSGRPLYNEQFFGPGTRLTVL.

On this clone itself: This specimen includes other DNA sequences encoding the same CDR3. The rearrangement uses TRBV6-5 and TRBJ2-2; TRBD2 agrees at 7 bases. The CDR3 spans 15 residues. Germline trimming cut 6 bases from V and 1 base from J; bases unmatched to any gene: 5. Germline V CDR1 and CDR2: MNHEY, SVGAGI. This CDR3 is CASRPGLLNTGELFF. The CDR3 DNA sequence: TGTGCCAGCAGACCGGGACTATTGAACACCGGGGAGCTGTTTTTT.